This TCR beta chain originates from a study of shared clonotypes between healthy human individuals. General observations from the study: Naive subsets generally exceeded memory subsets in estimated richness.

Splitting of each subset's genomic DNA was done evenly across several immunoSEQ plates. Method: immunoSEQ multiplex PCR; TCRdb's copy keeps in-frame clones and lacks some. The top ten hold less than 0.13% of the sample, which has hundreds of thousands of clones, roughly 95% seen once. CD45RO-negative, CCR7-selected cells formed the naive CD8 fraction, which excluded terminally differentiated effector memory CD45RA+ cells. Trimming stripped 4 bases from V and 4 bases from J, with 6 bases between. CDR1 is SGHDT, CDR2 YYEEEE, per germline. The CDR3 is 11 amino acids. Comment on this clone: What it binds is not known.

The chain recombines TRBV5-6 with TRBJ2-7; D uncertain. Sequenced input: naive CD8+ T cells sorted from blood. The TCR was taken from a woman younger than 45 in good health. CDR3 in DNA: TGTGCCAGCAGCGGTGCTTACGAGCAGTACTTC. Protein product: CASSGAYEQYF.